This T cell receptor (beta chain) appears in the sequencing data of a study of T cell repertoires in cytomegalovirus infection. Study context: Shared public TCR beta signatures pointed to both CMV infection and a matching HLA type. Study conclusions and caveats: Cumulative frequency of public TCR beta families picked out carriers of CMV plus the relevant HLA. Clonotype analysis showed dominance of the ex vivo response by HLA-C-restricted CMV-specific TCR beta clonotypes.

From the reads, TCRdb called clonotypes with MiXCR, one entry per CDR3 protein. This repertoire shows roughly 990,000 distinct CDR3 sequences, 31% found once; its top ten account for about an eighth. Germline lookup yields CDR1 MNHNS and CDR2 SASEGT. V lost 3 bases to trimming and J lost 2 bases, with 11 bases between them. The CDR3 sequence is 14 residues long. Concerning this clonotype: Its antigen remains unknown.

Sequences were derived from cultured CD8+ T cells from PBMCs, sampled from culture after CMV antigen stimulation. V gene TRBV6-1 combines with J gene TRBJ2-7; tentatively, D is TRBD1 (6 bases). The receptor was isolated from a human donor in good health (CMV status not recorded). Some clones in this sample may be carry-over from other donors' samples. This chain's CDR3 is CASSDGTLPYEQYF. CDR3 nucleotides: TGTGCCAGCAGTGACGGGACACTCCCCTACGAGCAGTACTTC.